This T cell receptor beta chain was identified in a study of Ad26.COV2.S vaccination and SARS-CoV-2 variants. Some clones are missing from TCRdb's copy, which holds only in-frame ones; the method was immunoSEQ multiplex PCR. The data hold more than 150,000 clones, with around 88% observed a single time. This CDR3 comprises 17 residues. Regarding this clone: The antigen remains unidentified.

Findings and caveats of the study: Breadth, reportedly substantial, characterized the spike-specific CD8+ and CD4+ T cell responses after vaccination. From the TCR breadth and depth analyses, total T cell responses may have been underestimated. Spike-specific TCR breadth was greater after Ad26.COV2.S than placebo. Recipients of vaccine and of placebo showed similar breadth of their non-spike TCR repertoires.

The input for sequencing was peripheral blood, taken after recovery from COVID-19. This receptor was obtained from a human donor who had recovered from COVID-19. The chain has TRBV21-1 and TRBJ2-3; the table's TRBD1 call for D was not verified on the DNA. TRBV21-1 is designated a pseudogene. The chain's CDR3 is CASSKEPGHPSTDTQYF. In DNA, the CDR3 is TGTGCCAGCAGCAAAGAACCGGGACACCCTAGCACAGATACGCAGTATTTT.